This passage covers 4 T cell receptor beta chains from one sample sequenced in a study of Ad26.COV2.S vaccination and SARS-CoV-2 variants. Assay used: immunoSEQ multiplex PCR; TCRdb lists only in-frame clones, some missing. The sample lists under 150,000 clones, roughly 85% occurring once. This sample comprised peripheral blood, obtained after recovery from COVID-19. These receptors were obtained from a human donor who had recovered from COVID-19.

The CDR3 DNA follows: TGTGCCAGCAGCCAAGATTGGGGTCAGCCCCAGCATTTT. Encoded protein: CASSQDWGQPQHF. The V call is TRBV3-1 (or the pseudogene TRBV3-2), the J call TRBJ1-5; D remains ambiguous. The V end lost 0 bases, the J end lost 6 bases, and 6 bases lay between the germline ends. The CDR3 loop spans 13 amino acids. Germline V gene lookup returns CDR1 LGHDT and CDR2 YNNKEL (reference sequence).

A remark on this clone: This sample includes further DNA sequences coding for the same CDR3. The V call is TRBV3-1 (or the pseudogene TRBV3-2), the J call TRBJ2-7; 12 nucleotides align to TRBD1. CDR1 is LGHDT and CDR2 is YNNKEL in the germline V gene (reference sequence). CDR3 length: 15 residues. The J segment lost 4 bases and the V segment lost 3 bases, leaving 4 bases of the junction unmatched. The CDR3 DNA reads as TGTGCCAGCAGCCAGAGGGGACAGGGGGCTTACGAGCAGTACTTC. Protein: CASSQRGQGAYEQYF.

The chain recombines TRBV7-9 with TRBJ2-1; 13 bases align to TRBD2. CDR1 is SEHNR and CDR2 is FQNEAQ in the germline V gene (reference sequence). V dropped 1 base and J dropped 8; count of bases not matched to a gene: 2. The length of the CDR3 is 15 residues. The CDR3 bases are TGTGCCAGCAGCTTAGGACTAGCGGGGGGCCATGAGCAGTTCTTC. It specifies CASSLGLAGGHEQFF.

The chain joins TRBV4-3 to TRBJ1-1; D ambiguous. The length of the CDR3 is 14 residues. V was clipped by 0 bases and J by 3 bases, with 8 bases between them. Germline values: CDR1 LGHNA, CDR2 YSLEER. CDR3 amino acids: CASSQERYDTEAFF. CDR3 nucleotide sequence: TGCGCCAGCAGCCAAGAGAGGTACGACACTGAAGCTTTCTTT.